This entry is about one T cell receptor beta chain. Clones were sequenced by immunoSEQ multiplex PCR, and TCRdb holds only the in-frame ones, with some missing. This sample has over 85,000 clones, with 90% to 96% found just once. The entry originates in a study of technical replicates of blood from several donors. This CDR3 is built from 15 residues. Looked up from germline, CDR1 is MNHNS and CDR2 is SASEGT. The V segment lost 2 bases and the J segment 5 bases; nucleotides outside the gene matches: 4. The chain has TRBV6-1 and TRBJ2-1; 9 nucleotides align to TRBD1. This clonotype was sampled from a human donor in good health. Sequenced: T cells isolated from PBMCs. The CDR3, as DNA: TGTGCCAGCAGTGAAACAGGGGGCACGAACAATGAGCAGTTCTTC. This codes for CASSETGGTNNEQFF.